Below, 25 T cell receptor beta chains from the same sample are listed, as sequenced in a study of post-analysis software for immune sequencing data. cDNA libraries of TCR beta carried unique molecular identifiers. TCRdb reanalysed the PCR reads using MiXCR and keeps one entry per CDR3 protein. The sample lists 800,000 to 950,000 distinct CDR3 sequences, roughly 50% seen once, with 4.6% in the top ten. Study-level points and caveats: A few TRBV segments, TRBV5-6, TRBV5-1 and TRBV20-1 among them, were found more frequent in patients than controls.

The antigens of these receptors remain unknown. The sample comprised blood. The source of these receptors is a girl aged 10 to 17 with multiple sclerosis.

The chain combines TRBV4-2 with TRBJ2-5; a weak D match, TRBD1 (5 bases). The CDR3 has 15 amino acids. V lost 0 bases and J 5 bases, leaving 13 bases between the germline ends. The germline V gene has CDR1 LGHNA and CDR2 YNFKEQ. The CDR3 DNA sequence: TGTGCCAGCAGCCAAGATAGGGGTATGTCGGAGACCCAGTACTTC. Its protein product is CASSQDRGMSETQYF.

The chain combines TRBV2 with TRBJ2-5, with a possible D match to TRBD2 (6 bases). The V and J ends lost 6 bases and 1 base respectively, with 12 bases between them. CDR1 is SNHLY and CDR2 is FYNNEI in the germline V gene. The CDR3 is made up of 14 amino acids. In DNA, the CDR3 is TGTGCCAGCAGGATTAGCGGAGCCCAAGAGACCCAGTACTTC. It specifies CASRISGAQETQYF. Together with reference TRBV2 and TRBJ2-5, the CDR3 gives the full variable domain: EPEVTQTPSHQVTQMGQEVILRCVPISNHLYFYWYRQILGQKVEFLVSFYNNEISEKSEIFDDQFSVERPDGSNFTLKIRSTKLEDSAMYFCASRISGAQETQYFGPGTRLLVL.

Points on this clonotype: The junction shows a germline mismatch at one end, possibly a read error. This chain links TRBV20-1 with TRBJ2-5, with unresolved D. This CDR3 is built from 13 residues. Per germline, CDR1 DFQATT and CDR2 SNEGSKA (reference sequence). The CDR3 protein is CSAWTFGQKTQYF. CDR3 nucleotide sequence: TGCAGTGCGTGGACCTTTGGCCAAAAGACCCAGTACTTC.

V is TRBV5-5 and J is TRBJ1-2; tentatively, D is TRBD1 (5 bases). The CDR3 is 16 amino acids. Looked up from germline, CDR1 is SGHKS and CDR2 is YYEKEE (reference sequence). V lost 0 bases and J 4 bases, leaving 16 bases between the germline ends. CDR3 amino acids: CASSLVLAGWSYGYTF. The CDR3, as DNA: TGTGCCAGCAGCTTGGTACTCGCAGGGTGGAGCTATGGCTACACCTTC.

The chain joins TRBV10-3 to TRBJ2-7; 12 bases are shared with TRBD2. The germline V gene has CDR1 ENHRY and CDR2 SYGVKD. The CDR3 loop spans 15 amino acids. With 4 bases clipped from V and 4 bases from J, the junction kept 5 bases outside the gene matches. The CDR3 DNA is TGTGCCATCAGTGGGGCGACTAGCGGGAGTTACGAGCAGTACTTC. This gives the protein CAISGATSGSYEQYF.

This chain joins TRBV5-6 and TRBJ2-1; 7 bases are shared with TRBD1. This CDR3 comprises 16 residues. Trimming removed 0 bases from V and 5 bases from J; junction bases left unmatched: 8. The germline V gene has CDR1 SGHDT and CDR2 YYEEEE. In DNA form, the CDR3 reads TGTGCCAGCAGCTTGGGCTCCGGGACAGAAGACAATGAGCAGTTCTTC. Translating it yields CASSLGSGTEDNEQFF.

The rearrangement links TRBV20-1 to TRBJ1-4; 7 positions match TRBD1. Trimming removed 1 base from V and 4 bases from J; junction bases left unmatched: 3. The CDR3 is made up of 14 amino acids. The germline gives CDR1 DFQATT, CDR2 SNEGSKA (reference sequence). The CDR3 nucleotides are TGCAGTGCTAGAGTGGACAGGAGTAATGAAAAACTGTTTTTT. Translated: CSARVDRSNEKLFF.

J is TRBJ2-3 and V is TRBV12-3 or TRBV12-4; TRBD2 agrees at 12 bases. This CDR3 comprises 16 residues. Germline trimming cut 5 bases from V and 5 bases from J; bases unmatched to any gene: 8. This chain's CDR3 is CASSPGLAGLIDTQYF. The CDR3 DNA sequence: TGTGCCAGCAGTCCGGGACTAGCGGGCCTCATAGATACGCAGTATTTT.

The chain combines TRBV15 with TRBJ2-1; TRBD1 aligns across 8 bases. Unmatched junction bases numbered 6, after V lost 3 bases and J lost 2 bases. From germline, CDR1 is LNHNV and CDR2 YYDKDF (reference sequence). CDR3 size: 16 residues. CDR3 in amino acids: CATSSKQGVPYNEQFF. In nucleotides, the CDR3 is TGTGCCACCAGCAGCAAACAGGGGGTTCCCTACAATGAGCAGTTCTTC.

This clonotype has only one observation. The chain combines TRBV19 with TRBJ2-7; D not certain. Germline lookup yields CDR1 LNHDA and CDR2 SQIVND (reference sequence). The CDR3 totals 15 residues. V was clipped by 0 bases and J by 3 bases, with 12 bases between them. For the CDR3, the DNA is TGTGCCAGTAGTATAGAGGGTGGCAGAGACTACGAGCAGTACTTC. Its translation is CASSIEGGRDYEQYF.

V usage is TRBV24-1 and J usage is TRBJ1-5; TRBD1 aligns across 8 bases. J lost 4 bases, V lost 5 bases, and 0 bases had no gene match. Germline CDR1 and CDR2: KGHDR and SFDVKD. This CDR3 has 13 residues. CDR3 DNA sequence: TGTGCCACCAGTGGGACAGGGAATCAGCCCCAGCATTTT. Amino acids: CATSGTGNQPQHF.

The count of this clonotype is one. The CDR3 here is CTSSPGRFVAYEQYF. The CDR3 DNA reads as TGCACCAGCAGCCCAGGACGTTTCGTTGCCTACGAGCAGTACTTC. This rearrangement joins TRBV1 to TRBJ2-5. The closer fit of TRBJ2-7 to the DNA end suggests the J call may be wrong. TRBV1 is given as a pseudogene. CDR3 length equals 15 residues.

J is TRBJ1-1 and V is TRBV6-1, with D possibly matching TRBD1 (6 bases). The CDR3 loop spans 14 amino acids. Trimming took 6 bases from V and 7 from J, leaving 18 bases between them. CDR1 and CDR2 from the germline V gene are MNHNS and SASEGT. The CDR3 nucleotides read TGTGCCAGCAGCACCGGCTGGGGGGCGAGTGAAGCTTTCTTT. Translated, it gives CASSTGWGASEAFF.

The rearrangement uses TRBV11-3 and TRBJ2-3; D is unresolved. The CDR3 loop spans 13 amino acids. V was pared by 8 bases and J by 2 bases, with 11 bases between. CDR1 is SGHNT, CDR2 YENEEA, per germline. The CDR3 DNA is TGTGCCAGCTCCCGGGCCAACACAGATACGCAGTATTTT. Its translation: CASSRANTDTQYF.

The chain combines TRBV5-1 with TRBJ1-2; D unclear. Trimming pared 0 bases from V and 12 bases from J, leaving 18 bases between. The CDR3 length is 14 residues. Germline CDR1 is SGHRS and CDR2 is YFSETQ. CDR3 sequence reads: CASSLGNRPLTDTF. The CDR3 DNA is TGCGCCAGCAGCTTGGGGAACCGACCTCTTACAGACACCTTC. Using reference TRBV5-1 and TRBJ1-2 for the parts outside the CDR3, the full variable domain is KAGVTQTPRYLIKTRGQQVTLSCSPISGHRSVSWYQQTPGQGLQFLFEYFSETQRNKGNFPGRFSGRQFSNSRSEMNVSTLELGDSALYLCASSLGNRPLTDTFGSGTRLTVV.

This sequence joins TRBV5-5 and TRBJ2-5; D perhaps matches TRBD2 (6 bases). The CDR3 runs 17 residues. The V end was cut by 4 bases, the J end by 4 bases, with 23 bases between. CDR1 and CDR2 (germline): SGHKS, YYEKEE (reference sequence). The CDR3 region has the DNA TGTGCCAGCAGCCCCTCATTCGGGGTAGCGGAGGTAGAGACCCAGTACTTC. Amino acid sequence: CASSPSFGVAEVETQYF.

The gene calls are TRBV29-1 and TRBJ2-1, with 10 nucleotides matching TRBD1. In germline, CDR1 is SQVTM, CDR2 ANQGSEA. J gave up 9 bases and V 4 bases, and 9 bases lay outside the gene matches. The CDR3 is made up of 14 amino acids. The CDR3: CSVVGRQGAGEQFF. The CDR3 DNA reads TGCAGCGTTGTTGGGAGACAGGGGGCAGGTGAGCAGTTCTTC.

This clonotype was picked up one time. This chain uses TRBV7-9 with TRBJ2-4, with 8 bases that match TRBD1. Matching the DNA end better, TRBJ2-7 makes the J call doubtful. The CDR3 consists of 18 residues. CDR1 and CDR2 from the germline V gene are SEHNR and FQNEAQ (reference sequence). In nucleotides, the CDR3 is TGTGCCAGCAGCTACCCCAGGACAGGGTTGCCTTTAGTCTACGAGCAGTACTTC. Translation: CASSYPRTGLPLVYEQYF.

The gene calls are TRBV15 and TRBJ2-6; no clear D. V shed 0 bases and J shed 0 bases, with 15 bases lying between them. This CDR3 comprises 19 residues. Germline CDR1 LNHNV, CDR2 YYDKDF (reference sequence). The CDR3 DNA reads TGTGCCACCAGCAGAGAGTTGGGCGTAGGAAGCTCTGGGGCCAACGTCCTGACTTTC. Translating gives CATSRELGVGSSGANVLTF.

V and J are TRBV12-3 or TRBV12-4 and TRBJ1-5, with D possibly TRBD1 on 5 matching bases. V was cut by 2 bases and J by 7 bases, with 9 bases left in between. The CDR3 is made up of 13 amino acids. This chain's CDR3 is CASSLSGYQPQHF. The DNA of the CDR3 is TGTGCCAGCAGTTTATCAGGGTACCAGCCCCAGCATTTT.

The rearrangement joins TRBV6-1 to TRBJ2-7, with TRBD2 matching 11 bases. The CDR3 sequence is 15 residues long. V was clipped by 4 bases and J by 0 bases; unmatched bases: 2. Germline CDR1 and CDR2: MNHNS and SASEGT. CDR3 nucleotides: TGTGCCAGCAGTGTAGCGGGGGGGAGCTCCTACGAGCAGTACTTC. Translation gives CASSVAGGSSYEQYF.

V is TRBV5-1 and J is TRBJ2-5, with TRBD2 matching over 12 bases. The CDR3 totals 15 residues. V was pared by 1 base and J by 11 bases, with 9 bases of the junction left unmatched. Looked up from germline, CDR1 is SGHRS and CDR2 is YFSETQ. The CDR3 loop reads CASSLIGLAGIEQYF. CDR3 nucleotide sequence: TGCGCCAGCAGCTTGATCGGACTAGCGGGAATAGAGCAGTACTTC.

V and J are TRBV12-5 and TRBJ1-1; D possibly corresponds to TRBD1 (5 bases). This CDR3 is 15 amino acids long. V lost 6 bases and J 3 bases, leaving 17 bases between the germline ends. The germline V gene has CDR1 LGHNT and CDR2 FRNRAP. For the CDR3, the DNA is TGTGCTAGTGGCCTGGGGCTGCGAACAGACACTGAAGCTTTCTTT. Protein: CASGLGLRTDTEAFF.

This clonotype has ten or more counts. One base away lies a much larger clone, so this may be a sequencing read error. The chain carries TRBV29-1 and TRBJ2-7; TRBD1 matches 7 bases. This CDR3 is built from 12 residues. The trim removed 7 bases at V and 5 bases at J, leaving 8 bases unmatched. Germline V lookup: CDR1 SQVTM, CDR2 ANQGSEA. The DNA of the CDR3 is TGCAGCGCTCTACAGGGGTGCGACGAGCAGTACTTC. Translating gives CSALQGCDEQYF.

In DNA form, the CDR3 reads TGCAGCGTTGAAGATGGGGCAGCTTATGGCTACACCTTC. Translating it yields CSVEDGAAYGYTF. The rearrangement joins TRBV29-1 to TRBJ1-2; maybe TRBD1 (5 bases). The CDR3 totals 13 residues. Germline V lookup: CDR1 SQVTM, CDR2 ANQGSEA. The germline V and J ends were trimmed by 0 bases and 5 bases, with 10 bases remaining between them.